This T cell receptor beta chain was sequenced for a study of T-cell memory formation after mild COVID-19. TCRdb analysed the 5' RACE reads with MiXCR anew, one entry per CDR3 protein. In the table there are 300,000 to 400,000 distinct CDR3 sequences, about 13% of which are singletons. Trimming stripped 6 bases from V and 3 bases from J, with 14 bases between. This CDR3 is 13 amino acids long. Germline V gene data show CDR1 as SQVTM and CDR2 as ANQGSEA. The chain couples TRBV29-1 to TRBJ2-5; D remains unclear. This clonotype was obtained from a man aged 18 to 30 who had mild COVID-19 (a few samples of this study predate the infection). Cell type and time point are not known. Sequencing input: PBMCs or a T cell subset sorted from them (not recorded which). The CDR3 reads CSVVGTLEETQYF. The CDR3 DNA follows: TGCAGCGTAGTTGGTACTCTAGAAGAGACCCAGTACTTC.